The 10 T cell receptor beta chains presented below share a single source sample, sequenced in a study of T cells in localized non-small cell lung cancer. Here immunoSEQ multiplex PCR was the method, and the copy in TCRdb shows in-frame clones only, minus some. This table has approximately 26,000 clones, 82% appearing once. Sequences were derived from peripheral blood, sampled before any cancer treatment. These TCRs come from a woman aged 40 to 75 with stage I lung adenocarcinoma.

The CDR3 loop is CASSSGGPYNEQFF. As DNA, the CDR3 is TGTGCCAGCAGCTCGGGGGGGCCCTACAATGAGCAGTTCTTC. The chain links TRBV7-9 to TRBJ2-1; 8 bases match TRBD2. This CDR3 has 14 residues. Germline V gene sequence: CDR1 SEHNR, CDR2 FQNEAQ (reference sequence). V dropped 4 bases and J dropped 2; count of bases not matched to a gene: 1.

The rearrangement uses TRBV19 and TRBJ1-6; D is ambiguous. Trimming took 5 bases from V and 8 from J, leaving 16 bases between them. This CDR3 region has 15 residues. The germline gives CDR1 LNHDA, CDR2 SQIVND (reference sequence). The CDR3 is CASSPHTERDSPLHF. CDR3 sequence (DNA): TGTGCCAGTAGTCCTCACACGGAAAGGGATTCACCCCTCCACTTT.

This clone was seen more than once but under ten times. The chain recombines TRBV19 with TRBJ1-6, with a tentative D call TRBD1 (5 bases). The length of the CDR3 is 15 residues. V was clipped by 5 bases and J by 7 bases, with 15 bases between them. Germline values: CDR1 LNHDA, CDR2 SQIVND (reference sequence). The CDR3 reads CASSLSGTGNSPLHF. In DNA form, the CDR3 reads TGTGCCAGTAGTCTGTCCGGGACTGGAAATTCACCCCTCCACTTT.

The chain carries TRBV6-1 and TRBJ1-1, with a tentative D call TRBD1 (6 bases). V dropped 8 bases and J dropped 1 base, with 14 bases sitting between them. This CDR3 has 14 residues. Germline values: CDR1 MNHNS, CDR2 SASEGT. CDR3 sequence (DNA): TGTGCCAGCCTCGCTAGGGGGGCGAACACTGAAGCTTTCTTT. Residues: CASLARGANTEAFF.

This chain uses TRBV2 with TRBJ2-5; possible D gene TRBD2, 7 bases. Germline lookup yields CDR1 SNHLY and CDR2 FYNNEI. This CDR3 spans 14 amino acids. Between the trimmed V and J ends, which lost 7 bases and 5 bases, there was a span of 17 bases. The CDR3 DNA is TGTGCCAGCATAAGGGGGGGGCCTTTGGAGACCCAGTACTTC. The encoded protein is CASIRGGPLETQYF.

The chain has TRBV4-1 and TRBJ2-7, with 9 nucleotides matching TRBD1. There are 15 residues in the CDR3. Germline assignment: CDR1 MGHRA and CDR2 YSYEKL. V dropped 2 bases and J dropped 6; count of bases not matched to a gene: 8. CDR3 sequence (DNA): TGCGCCAGCAGCCAACAAGGACAGGGGAGGAGCGAGCAGTACTTC. Translated, it gives CASSQQGQGRSEQYF.

The V call is TRBV7-2, the J call TRBJ1-4; 9 positions agree with TRBD1. Losses at the gene ends were 4 bases for V and 5 bases for J; bases not matched to a gene: 5. Germline CDR1 reads SGHTA; CDR2 reads FQGNSA. CDR3 length: 15 residues. The CDR3, as DNA: TGTGCCAGCAGCTCGCCCGGGACAGGGAATGAAAAACTGTTTTTT. Translating it yields CASSSPGTGNEKLFF.

The J gene is TRBJ1-2, the V gene TRBV15; no reliable D call. CDR3 length equals 13 residues. Germline lookup yields CDR1 LNHNV and CDR2 YYDKDF (reference sequence). V was clipped by 0 bases and J by 8 bases, with 10 bases between them. CDR3 in amino acids: CATSRDPLTGYTF. The CDR3 coding sequence is TGTGCCACCAGCAGAGATCCATTGACGGGCTACACCTTC.

This clone was observed a few times. The chain joins TRBV6-1 to TRBJ1-2, with TRBD1 matching over 8 bases. The length of the CDR3 is 15 residues. Germline CDR1 is MNHNS and CDR2 is SASEGT. After removal of 2 bases from V and 1 base from J, the junction contained 3 bases not matched to a gene. The CDR3 spells CASSESTGGNYGYTF. The CDR3 DNA is TGTGCCAGCAGTGAAAGCACAGGGGGTAACTATGGCTACACCTTC.

The V gene is TRBV6-5, the J gene TRBJ2-4, with 13 nucleotides matching TRBD2. The CDR3 runs 15 residues. Germline-derived CDR1 and CDR2 are MNHEY and SVGAGI. V lost 4 bases to trimming and J lost 9 bases; unmatched junction nucleotides: 6. CDR3 loop: CASSFGLAGVGIQYF. In DNA, the CDR3 is TGTGCCAGCAGTTTCGGACTAGCGGGGGTTGGCATTCAGTACTTC.